This TCR beta chain was sequenced during a study of CD8+ T cells in alopecia areata. Study-wide points: Compared with mice, patients displayed less clear TCR sharing, possibly for HLA-related reasons.

Per germline, CDR1 DFQATT and CDR2 SNEGSKA (reference sequence). CDR3 length equals 11 residues. Trimming took 3 bases from V and 6 from J, leaving 8 bases between them. This clone was observed once. Its target is not known. Specified treatment: oral pan-JAK inhibitor, 5-10 mg twice daily. From alopecia areata patients, lesional scalp punch biopsies and peripheral blood were collected. Sequencing used cDNA as its template, made by extracting RNA and reverse transcribing it. Measured with immunoSEQ multiplex PCR; TCRdb has only the in-frame clones, and not every one. Of around 21,000 clones detected, 50% to 60% appear once; the ten largest clones hold 8.2%.

The J gene is TRBJ2-5, the V gene TRBV20-1; D remains unclear. The receptor's source is a human donor with alopecia areata. The source material was skin, sampled at week 4, from a patient treated with tofacitinib. CDR3 DNA sequence: TGCAGTGCTAGCCCGGGCCAGACCCAGTACTTC. This gives the protein CSASPGQTQYF.